This T cell receptor (beta chain) was found in a study of blood T cell repertoires in COVID-19. Overall study context: Material from acute and convalescent COVID-19 was sourced from the United States, Italy and Spain. T cells, B-cell-depleted T cells, or PBMCs supplied cDNA or gDNA.

The CDR3 has 16 residues. Germline loops: CDR1 SGHKS, CDR2 YYEKEE (reference sequence). V dropped 0 bases and J dropped 3 bases, with 13 bases sitting between them. As originally analysed: Using reference gene primer amplification, nucleated cell counts were estimated. Sequencing was performed with immunoSEQ multiplex PCR; in TCRdb, only in-frame clones are kept and a portion is missing. That table is the source of V, J and clone size, and D and trimming were worked out from the DNA. Here the sample spans tens of thousands of clones, roughly 77% being singletons. Sequencing was done on a sample of peripheral blood. The receptor's source is a human donor in a cohort sampled during active COVID-19. The V call is TRBV5-5, the J call TRBJ1-5; D not resolved. Here the CDR3 DNA reads TGTGCCAGCAGCTTGGGATCGACAAGGAACAATCAGCCCCAGCATTTT. Its translation is CASSLGSTRNNQPQHF.